Below, one TCR beta chain is given with its context. Its matching antigen is unknown. This entry comes from a study of T-cell memory formation after mild COVID-19. At the level of the study: Among the donors, TCR clusters were largely specific to each donor. Findings and caveats of the study: Pre-infection memory already had some responding clones, implying cross-reactive memory joined. Clones contracting day 15 to 85 were balanced CD4/CD8; later expanders leaned CD4+.

After 5'RACE with constant-segment primers, TCR alpha and TCR beta cDNA libraries carrying sample barcodes and UMIs were obtained. TCRdb processed the 5' RACE reads anew with MiXCR; each CDR3 protein has one entry. The table has 500,000 to 600,000 distinct CDR3 sequences, around 17% seen once. Per the germline V gene, CDR1 is KGHDR and CDR2 is SFDVKD. After removal of 2 bases from V and 2 bases from J, the junction contained 3 bases not matched to a gene. The CDR3 spans 18 residues. The sample consisted of PBMCs or a T cell subset sorted from them (not recorded which). The TCR sequence derives from an adult woman who had mild COVID-19 (a few samples of this study predate the infection). Cell type and time point are not known. This chain uses TRBV24-1 with TRBJ2-1; TRBD2 matches at 15 bases. The CDR3 coding sequence is TGTGCCACCAGTGATTCCGGGACTAGCGGGGGGCCCTACAATGAGCAGTTCTTC. Its protein is CATSDSGTSGGPYNEQFF.